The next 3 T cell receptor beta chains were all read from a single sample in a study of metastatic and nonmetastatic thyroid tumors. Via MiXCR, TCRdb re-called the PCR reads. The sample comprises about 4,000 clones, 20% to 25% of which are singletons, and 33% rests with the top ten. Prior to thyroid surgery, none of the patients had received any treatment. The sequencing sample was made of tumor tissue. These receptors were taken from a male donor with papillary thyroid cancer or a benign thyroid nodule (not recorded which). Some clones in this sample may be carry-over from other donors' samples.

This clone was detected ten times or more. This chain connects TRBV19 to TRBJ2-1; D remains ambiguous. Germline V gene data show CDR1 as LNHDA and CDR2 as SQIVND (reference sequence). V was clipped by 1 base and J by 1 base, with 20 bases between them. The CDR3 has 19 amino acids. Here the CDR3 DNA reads TGTGCCAGTAGTATAGGCCTAATCCTGCCCTTTCGATCCTACAATGAGCAGTTCTTC. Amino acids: CASSIGLILPFRSYNEQFF.

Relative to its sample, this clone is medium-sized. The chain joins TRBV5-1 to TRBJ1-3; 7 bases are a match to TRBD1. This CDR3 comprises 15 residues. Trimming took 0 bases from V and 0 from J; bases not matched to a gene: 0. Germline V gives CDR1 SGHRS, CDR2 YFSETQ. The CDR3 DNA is TGCGCCAGCAGCTTGGACAGGGGCTCTGGAAACACCATATATTTT. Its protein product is CASSLDRGSGNTIYF.

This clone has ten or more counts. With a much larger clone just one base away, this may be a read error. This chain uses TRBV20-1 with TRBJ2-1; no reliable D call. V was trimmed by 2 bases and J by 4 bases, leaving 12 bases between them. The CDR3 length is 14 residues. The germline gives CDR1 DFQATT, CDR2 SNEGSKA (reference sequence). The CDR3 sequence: CSARPHKAYNEQFF. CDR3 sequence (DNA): TGCAGTGCTAGACCCCATAAGGCGTACAATGAGCAGTTCTTC.